The clone carrying this T cell receptor beta chain was counted a single time. The sample is drawn from a study of cytomegalovirus exposure and HLA in healthy donors. Amplification used 60 Vbeta primers and 13 Jbeta primers. Only in-frame clones appear in the TCRdb table, and some are missing; sequencing was by immunoSEQ multiplex PCR. The table shows some 87,000 clones, with approximately 70% occurring only once. The sample taken for sequencing was PBMCs. The clonotype was recovered from a woman between 50 and 59 years old in good health and CMV-seropositive.

CDR3 bases: TGTGCCAGCAAAGGAGCCTATAATTCACCCCTCCACTTT. Protein product: CASKGAYNSPLHF. This chain links TRBV6-5 with TRBJ1-6; no reliable D call. Germline V gene lookup returns CDR1 MNHEY and CDR2 SVGAGI. The CDR3 length is 13 residues. Trimming shortened V by 7 bases and J by 2 bases, and 6 bases separated the two germline ends.